A single sample gave rise to the 23 T cell receptor beta chains below, sequenced in a study of CD8+ T cells in alopecia areata. As the sequencing template, cDNA was produced by extracting RNA and reverse transcribing it. Assay: immunoSEQ multiplex PCR; the TCRdb copy retains only in-frame clones and omits some. The data hold 90,000 to 100,000 clones, with 61% observed a single time. Treatment indicated: oral pan-JAK inhibitor, 5-10 mg twice daily. The source was CD8+ T cells sorted from blood, collected at week 4, from a patient treated with tofacitinib. The receptors derive from a human donor with alopecia areata.

The gene calls are TRBV7-2 and TRBJ1-4, with 9 bases aligning to TRBD1. Trimming at V came to 4 bases and at J to 8 bases, leaving 8 bases not matched to a gene. The CDR3 length is 15 residues. Germline CDR1 and CDR2: SGHTA and FQGNSA. In DNA, the CDR3 is TGTGCCAGCAGCTCGACCGGGACAGGGAGCGAAAAACTGTTTTTT. Protein sequence: CASSSTGTGSEKLFF. The whole variable domain, remainder taken from reference TRBV7-2 and TRBJ1-4, is GAGVSQSPSNKVTEKGKDVELRCDPISGHTALYWYRQSLGQGLEFLIYFQGNSAPDKSGLPSDRFSAERTGGSVSTLTIQRTQQEDSAVYLCASSSTGTGSEKLFFGSGTQLSVL.

The rearrangement links TRBV4-1 to TRBJ1-1, with a weak D call TRBD1 (6 bases). V lost 3 bases, J lost 1 base, and 12 bases lay in between. CDR1 and CDR2 (germline): MGHRA, YSYEKL. CDR3 length: 15 residues. This CDR3 reads CASSHTGMENTEAFF. The DNA of the CDR3 is TGCGCCAGCAGCCACACAGGGATGGAGAACACTGAAGCTTTCTTT.

The chain has TRBV5-6 and TRBJ1-1; 9 nucleotides match TRBD1. V lost 4 bases and J lost 5; bases outside the gene matches: 9. Germline V gives CDR1 SGHDT, CDR2 YYEEEE. The CDR3 extends over 15 amino acids. DNA for the CDR3: TGTGCCAGCAGCCCGGGAACAGGGGGCAGGACTGAAGCTTTCTTT. Amino acids: CASSPGTGGRTEAFF.

The chain joins TRBV29-1 to TRBJ2-7; D may be TRBD1 (5 bases). This CDR3 is 13 amino acids long. The V end was cut by 4 bases, the J end by 4 bases, with 14 bases between. The V gene's germline CDR1 is SQVTM and CDR2 ANQGSEA. The CDR3, as DNA: TGCAGCGTTGCAGGGCAGGGAAAATACGAGCAGTACTTC. Translating gives CSVAGQGKYEQYF.

The chain employs TRBV15 and TRBJ2-1, with TRBD2 matching over 9 bases. V gave up 1 base and J gave up 8 bases; unmatched junction bases: 6. CDR3 length: 15 residues. Germline V CDR1 and CDR2: LNHNV, YYDKDF (reference sequence). The CDR3 spells CATSRVPRGGDEQFF. The CDR3 DNA is TGTGCCACCAGCAGAGTCCCGCGGGGGGGCGATGAGCAGTTCTTC.

The chain uses TRBV11-2 and TRBJ2-3; perhaps TRBD2 as D (6 bases). With 0 bases removed from V and 3 bases from J, the gap between germline ends came to 13 bases. The CDR3 has 16 amino acids. CDR1 is SGHAT, CDR2 FQNNGV, per germline. The CDR3 sequence is CASSLDSGLATDTQYF. The CDR3 nucleotides are TGTGCCAGCAGCTTAGACTCCGGGCTAGCGACAGATACGCAGTATTTT.

This clone was seen once. The genes are TRBV7-7 and TRBJ2-5; tentative D call: TRBD2 (6 bases). The CDR3 covers 15 residues. V was pared by 5 bases and J by 2 bases, with 15 bases between. CDR1 and CDR2 from the germline V gene are SSHAT and FNYEAQ (reference sequence). The CDR3 loop is CASSLSRGIQETQYF. The CDR3 nucleotides read TGTGCCAGCAGCCTCTCCCGGGGGATACAAGAGACCCAGTACTTC.

The CDR3 loop is CASSYDKTYGYTF. CDR3 nucleotide sequence: TGTGCCAGCAGTTACGACAAGACATATGGCTACACCTTC. The genes are TRBV6-5 and TRBJ1-2; D is ambiguous. Germline-derived CDR1 and CDR2 are MNHEY and SVGAGI. The CDR3 contains 13 residues. Trimming cost V 2 bases and J 5 bases, with 9 bases left between them.

The J gene is TRBJ1-1, the V gene TRBV9; D not certain. The germline gives CDR1 SGDLS, CDR2 YYNGEE. Trimming shortened V by 4 bases and J by 2 bases, and 9 bases separated the two germline ends. This CDR3 spans 13 amino acids. The chain's CDR3 is CASSLTHNTEAFF. The CDR3 DNA sequence: TGTGCCAGCAGCCTTACCCATAACACTGAAGCTTTCTTT.

This clone appeared a single time. This chain connects TRBV5-1 to TRBJ2-5, with TRBD2 identical over 13 bases. The V gene's germline CDR1 is SGHRS and CDR2 YFSETQ. CDR3 length: 17 amino acids. With 7 bases clipped from V and 4 bases from J, the junction kept 13 bases outside the gene matches. The CDR3 region has the DNA TGCGCCAGCCGGAAAGGACTAGCGGGAGAAAGAGGAGAGACCCAGTACTTC. The encoded protein is CASRKGLAGERGETQYF.

The J gene is TRBJ2-7, the V gene TRBV7-8, with 8 nucleotides matching TRBD1. J was trimmed by 0 bases and V by 5 bases; bases with no gene match: 6. Germline CDR1 reads SGHVS; CDR2 reads FQNEAQ. The CDR3 has 15 residues. The CDR3 DNA follows: TGTGCCAGCAGCCCTGGTACAGGGGGCTCCTACGAGCAGTACTTC. This translates into CASSPGTGGSYEQYF.

The V call is TRBV4-2, the J call TRBJ2-2, with 8 bases lining up with TRBD2. Trimming cost V 4 bases and J 1 base; bases outside gene matches: 5. The CDR3 contains 16 residues. Germline V CDR1 and CDR2: LGHNA, YNFKEQ. CDR3 nucleotides: TGTGCCAGCAGCCGCGGACTAGCAGTGAACACCGGGGAGCTGTTTTTT. It is translated as CASSRGLAVNTGELFF.

This chain connects TRBV15 to TRBJ1-4; tentative D call: TRBD1 (6 bases). CDR3 size: 16 residues. The germline V gene has CDR1 LNHNV and CDR2 YYDKDF (reference sequence). Trimming left V 1 base short and J 2 bases short, with 11 bases between. CDR3 bases: TGTGCCACCAGCAGAGTCAGGACAGTTACTAATGAAAAACTGTTTTTT. Translated: CATSRVRTVTNEKLFF.

This clone occurred a few times. The chain joins TRBV14 to TRBJ2-2; D ambiguous. The CDR3 runs 16 residues. V dropped 5 bases and J dropped 6 bases, with 19 bases sitting between them. Germline V gives CDR1 SGHDN, CDR2 FVKESK. CDR3 sequence (DNA): TGTGCCAGCAGCGAAGTACACTATGTTCGTGCCGGGGAGCTGTTTTTT. As protein: CASSEVHYVRAGELFF.

V and J are TRBV9 and TRBJ2-1; 7 bases agree with TRBD1. Germline CDR1 reads SGDLS; CDR2 reads YYNGEE. V shed 3 bases, J shed 1 base, and the junction held 4 bases outside the gene matches. The CDR3 has 15 residues. The chain's CDR3 is CASSATGVSYNEQFF. As DNA, the CDR3 is TGTGCCAGCAGCGCAACAGGGGTATCCTACAATGAGCAGTTCTTC.

This chain links TRBV27 with TRBJ2-5; tentatively, D is TRBD2 (6 bases). Trimming stripped 6 bases from V and 2 bases from J, with 10 bases between. CDR1 is MNHEY and CDR2 is SMNVEV in the germline V gene (reference sequence). The CDR3 totals 13 residues. Here the CDR3 DNA reads TGTGCCAGCAGATTAGGAGGGCAAGAGACCCAGTACTTC. Translated: CASRLGGQETQYF.

This chain joins TRBV5-1 and TRBJ1-1; TRBD1 aligns across 10 bases. V was pared by 4 bases and J by 4 bases, with 1 base of the junction left unmatched. CDR1 and CDR2 from the germline V gene are SGHRS and YFSETQ. This CDR3 contains 13 residues. The CDR3 region has the DNA TGCGCCAGCAGCAGGACAGGGGGCACTGAAGCTTTCTTT. Its translation is CASSRTGGTEAFF.

The V gene is TRBV2, the J gene TRBJ2-1, with D perhaps matching TRBD1 or TRBD2 (5 bases each). There are 15 residues in the CDR3. Germline loops: CDR1 SNHLY, CDR2 FYNNEI. V lost 2 bases and J lost 0, with 8 bases in between. The CDR3 DNA reads as TGTGCCAGCAGTGAATGGGGGAACTCCTACAATGAGCAGTTCTTC. It codes for CASSEWGNSYNEQFF.

This chain links TRBV7-3 with TRBJ2-5, with 9 bases aligning to TRBD2. The CDR3 is 15 residues long. V shed 5 bases and J 1 base; nucleotides not matched to a gene: 5. The V gene's germline CDR1 is SGHTA and CDR2 FQGTGA. CDR3: CASSGSGGVQETQYF. DNA of the CDR3: TGTGCCAGCAGCGGTAGCGGGGGCGTCCAAGAGACCCAGTACTTC.

This chain connects TRBV6-4 to TRBJ2-1; 11 bases fit TRBD2. Germline values: CDR1 MRHNA, CDR2 SNTAGT. The CDR3 length is 15 residues. J gave up 3 bases and V 6 bases, and 4 bases lay outside the gene matches. The DNA for the CDR3 is TGTGCCAGCAGGAAACTAGCGGGGGACTACAATGAGCAGTTCTTC. This translates into CASRKLAGDYNEQFF.

This chain connects TRBV27 to TRBJ2-7, with D perhaps TRBD1 (5 bases). The CDR3 is 15 residues long. CDR1 is MNHEY and CDR2 is SMNVEV in the germline V gene (reference sequence). Trimming shortened V by 9 bases and J by 2 bases, and 20 bases separated the two germline ends. In DNA form, the CDR3 reads TGTGCCAGTCCGATCGACAGTGATAGACCCTACGAGCAGTACTTC. It yields the protein CASPIDSDRPYEQYF.

This clone was seen only a few times. The chain uses TRBV28 and TRBJ2-3; D might be TRBD1 (6 bases). The germline V gene has CDR1 MDHEN and CDR2 SYDVKM. V was trimmed by 4 bases and J by 0 bases, leaving 11 bases between them. The CDR3 covers 15 residues. The CDR3 DNA follows: TGTGCCAGCAGTTACGGGACAACTAGCACAGATACGCAGTATTTT. It is translated as CASSYGTTSTDTQYF.

This clone showed up just a few times. The V gene is TRBV13, the J gene TRBJ2-3; a weak D match, TRBD2 (5 bases). V lost 5 bases and J lost 6, with 21 bases in between. Per germline, CDR1 PRHDT and CDR2 FYEKMQ (reference sequence). This CDR3 is 16 amino acids long. In DNA form, the CDR3 reads TGTGCCAGCAGCCCCCCGGACTTAAGAGGATTGGATACGCAGTATTTT. The encoded protein is CASSPPDLRGLDTQYF.